A selection of T cell receptor beta chains follows, all from one sample in a study of T cell repertoires in cytomegalovirus infection. TCRdb analysed the reads with MiXCR anew, one entry per CDR3 protein. Altogether fewer than 550,000 distinct CDR3 sequences are present, 31% being singletons, with the ten largest covering roughly 13%. Sequenced input: PBMCs. Receptors were obtained from a human donor in good health (CMV status not recorded). Some clones in this sample may be carry-over from other donors' samples. Both conserved end residues are part of each CDR3. The D gene is left open where the match is weak. Part of the rows lack a size; the others show once, few, many or a class for expanded clones.

V gene	clone size	D gene	J gene	CDR3 DNA	CDR3 protein
TRBV5-6	once	NA	TRBJ1-1	TGTGCCAGCAGCTTGGGACCAACTCCGAACACTGAAGCTTTCTTT	CASSLGPTPNTEAFF
TRBV2	few	NA	TRBJ2-3	TGTGCCAGCCTGGGCTTTAGCACAGATACGCAGTATTTT	CASLGFSTDTQYF
TRBV5-6	NA	NA	TRBJ2-3	TGTGCCAGCAGCTTGGGGCCTTTCGGGCATACGCAGTATTTT	CASSLGPFGHTQYF
TRBV4-1	few	TRBD2	TRBJ2-7	TGCGCCAGCAGCCAACTAGCGGCCGGATCCTACGAGCAGTACTTC	CASSQLAAGSYEQYF
TRBV7-6	few	NA	TRBJ2-7	TGTGCCAGAAGCTTTAACTTGGAATCCGAGCAGTACTTC	CARSFNLESEQYF
TRBV14	NA	NA	TRBJ2-6	TGTGCCAGCAGCCACGGGGCGAGGGCGGGGGCCAACGTCCTGACTTTC	CASSHGARAGANVLTF
TRBV7-2	many	TRBD2	TRBJ2-7	TGTGCCAGCAGCTTAACCGGGACTAGCGGGGGGAACTCCTACGAGCAGTACTTC	CASSLTGTSGGNSYEQYF
TRBV28	few	TRBD1	TRBJ1-6	TGTGCCAGCAGTCCTCCCGGACAGGATCGACCCCTCCACTTT	CASSPPGQDRPLHF
TRBV7-3	NA	NA	TRBJ2-7	TGTGCCAGCAGCCCCGACCCAGGGGGGGTCTACGAGCAGTACTTC	CASSPDPGGVYEQYF
TRBV19	NA	NA	TRBJ2-1	TGTGCCAGTATGGATTCCGCGGGGAGCTCCTACAATGAGCAGTTCTTC	CASMDSAGSSYNEQFF
TRBV11-3	few	TRBD1	TRBJ2-5	TGTGCCAGCAGCTTTTCGACAGGGGCGAGAGAGACCCAGTACTTC	CASSFSTGARETQYF
TRBV2	few	NA	TRBJ2-1	TGTGCCAGCAGTTCCGGGACCCGCCGGTTCTTC	CASSSGTRRFF
TRBV7-2	many	TRBD2	TRBJ2-2	TGTGCCAGCAGCTTAGTGGGCTCTAGCGGGGGGTACACCGGGGAGCTGTTTTTT	CASSLVGSSGGYTGELFF
TRBV7-2	NA	TRBD1	TRBJ2-7	TGTGCCAGCAGCCCCCGACAGGGAATTACCTACGAGCAGTACTTC	CASSPRQGITYEQYF
TRBV15	NA	NA	TRBJ1-5	TGTGCCACCAGCAGAGATCGGACAGCGAGCCACAATCAGCCCCAGCATTTT	CATSRDRTASHNQPQHF
TRBV11-2	few	NA	TRBJ1-4	TGTGCCAGCAACCGGAGTCCGAATGAAAAACTGTTTTTT	CASNRSPNEKLFF
TRBV7-3	NA	NA	TRBJ2-3	TGTGCCAGCAGCACAGGCGGGCACCCCACAGATACGCAGTATTTT	CASSTGGHPTDTQYF
TRBV6-5	many	TRBD1	TRBJ1-6	TGTGCCAGCAGTTCGGGACAGCTAAATAATTCACCCCTCCACTTT	CASSSGQLNNSPLHF
TRBV7-2	many	NA	TRBJ2-7	TGTGCCAGCAGCTGGACTAAAAACTCCTACGAGCAGTACTTC	CASSWTKNSYEQYF
TRBV20-1	few	NA	TRBJ1-1	TGCAGTGCCATAACACATTCGAACACTGAAGCTTTCTTT	CSAITHSNTEAFF
TRBV11-2	NA	NA	TRBJ2-7	TGTGCCAGCAGCCTAATCAGGGGCCACTACGAGCAGTACTTC	CASSLIRGHYEQYF
TRBV11-2	NA	NA	TRBJ2-3	TGTGCCAGCAGCTTGGAGGGGGGAAATACGCAGTATTTT	CASSLEGGNTQYF
TRBV2	few	NA	TRBJ2-1	TGTGCCAGCAGTGAAAATGGGCTGGACAATGAGCAGTTCTTC	CASSENGLDNEQFF
TRBV7-2	many	NA	TRBJ1-1	TGTGCCAGCAGCTTAGAATATGAAGCTTTCTTT	CASSLEYEAFF
TRBV12-3/TRBV12-4	many	NA	TRBJ2-7	TGTGCCAGCAGTCTGGGACGTAGCTCCTACGAGCAGTACTTC	CASSLGRSSYEQYF
TRBV12-3/TRBV12-4	many	NA	TRBJ1-2	TGTGCCAGCAGTCCCTATCGGACGGATCCGAAATTC	CASSPYRTDPKF
TRBV12-3/TRBV12-4	NA	TRBD2	TRBJ2-1	TGTGCCAGCAGTTTCGGAATAGCGGGGGGCGACAATGAGCAGTTCTTC	CASSFGIAGGDNEQFF
TRBV6-1	NA	NA	TRBJ2-7	TGTGCCAGCGCCAACGGCCCCCCCTACGAGCAGTACTTC	CASANGPPYEQYF
TRBV2	few	NA	TRBJ1-4	TGTGCCAGCAGTGAAGCGCCGGGGGCAACTAATGAAAAACTGTTTTTT	CASSEAPGATNEKLFF
TRBV7-9	few	NA	TRBJ2-2	TGTGCCAGCAGCCTCATGGGGGTGCCCGGGGAGCTGTTTTTT	CASSLMGVPGELFF
TRBV11-2	many	NA	TRBJ1-2	TGTGCCAGCAGCTTAGGGGCGGGAGTTGGCTACACCTTC	CASSLGAGVGYTF
TRBV7-2	many	NA	TRBJ2-3	TGTGCCAGCAGCCCTCCCGTCGAAGATACGCAGTATTTT	CASSPPVEDTQYF
TRBV20-1	NA	NA	TRBJ2-5	TGCAGTGATAGAGACCCCGGGACACAAGAGACCCAGTACTTC	CSDRDPGTQETQYF
TRBV5-4	NA	NA	TRBJ2-1	TGTGCCAGCAGCTTGGGGATCGGGGACGTTGAGCAGTTCTTC	CASSLGIGDVEQFF
TRBV7-8	NA	NA	TRBJ1-5	TGTGCCAGCAGCTCATCGCGGTTCCAGGAGCAGCCCCAGCATTTT	CASSSSRFQEQPQHF
TRBV12-3/TRBV12-4	NA	NA	TRBJ2-1	TGTGCCAGCAGTTTTGGCGTGAGCTCCTACAATGAGCAGTTCTTC	CASSFGVSSYNEQFF
TRBV20-1	NA	NA	TRBJ2-2	TGCAGTGCTAGAAAAGCGTATGGTGACACCGGGGAGCTGTTTTTT	CSARKAYGDTGELFF
TRBV20-1	NA	NA	TRBJ2-1	TGCAGTGCTAGAGGATACACTCGCCACAATGAGCAGTTCTTC	CSARGYTRHNEQFF
TRBV20-1	NA	TRBD1	TRBJ2-7	TGCAGTGCCCCACGGACAGGGCAGTCGGGAGAGCAGTACTTC	CSAPRTGQSGEQYF
TRBV5-5	few	NA	TRBJ1-2	TGTGCCAGCAGCTTAATAGGAAGAGGCTACACCTTC	CASSLIGRGYTF
TRBV6-2/TRBV6-3	few	NA	TRBJ2-1	TGTGCCAGCAGTTTTTTCGAGGGTCGGGGGCGAGTCACCTACAATGAGCAGTTCTTC	CASSFFEGRGRVTYNEQFF
TRBV12-3/TRBV12-4	few	TRBD2	TRBJ2-5	TGTGCCAGCAGTTTGGCGGGGGGTCCCTTCCAAGAGACCCAGTACTTC	CASSLAGGPFQETQYF
TRBV19	NA	TRBD1	TRBJ1-5	TGTGCCAGTAGTATGCGACAGGGTCACCAGCCCCAGCATTTT	CASSMRQGHQPQHF
TRBV15	few	NA	TRBJ2-1	TGTGCCACCAGCAGAGTAGACGGGGGAGCCTCTGGTGAGCAGTTCTTC	CATSRVDGGASGEQFF
TRBV7-2	many	TRBD2	TRBJ2-2	TGTGCCAGCAGCTTGCTAGCGGGAGGCGGGGAGCTGTTTTTT	CASSLLAGGGELFF
TRBV6-2/TRBV6-3	NA	NA	TRBJ1-1	TGTGCCAGCAGACACCGTGTTTTACACCCGAACACTGAAGCTTTCTTT	CASRHRVLHPNTEAFF
TRBV7-2	NA	NA	TRBJ1-5	TGTGCCAGCAGCTTAGCCGGAGGGGGGCTCAATCAGCCCCAGCGTTTT	CASSLAGGGLNQPQRF
TRBV4-1	NA	NA	TRBJ2-7	TGCTCCAGCAGCCAAGCGGCAGACTACGAGCAGTACTTC	CSSSQAADYEQYF
TRBV2	NA	NA	TRBJ2-1	TGTGCCAGCGGCGACCCGTCGCATGAGCAGTTCTTC	CASGDPSHEQFF
TRBV7-8	few	TRBD1	TRBJ2-2	TGTGCCAGCAGCCACGCGACAGGGGACACCGGGGAGCTGTTTTTT	CASSHATGDTGELFF
TRBV7-2	many	NA	TRBJ1-3	TGTGCCAGCAGCCGATCGGGGGGTGCTGGAAACACCATATATTTT	CASSRSGGAGNTIYF
TRBV19	NA	TRBD2	TRBJ2-7	TGTGCCAGTAGTATCGGACTAGCGGATAAGCAGTACTTC	CASSIGLADKQYF
TRBV7-9	NA	TRBD1	TRBJ1-4	TGTGCCAGCAGCTTTGGACAGGGGTTTGAAAAACTGTTTTTT	CASSFGQGFEKLFF